This is a list of T cell receptor beta chains from one sample in a study of blood T cells in healthy people across ages. TCRdb fed the 5' RACE reads into MiXCR, producing one record per CDR3 protein. The sample contains about 1 million distinct CDR3 sequences, roughly 45% of which appear only once. What was sequenced was blood. These receptors originate from a woman in her fifties or sixties in good health. The CDR3 runs from the conserved cysteine through the conserved F or W. Fields, in order: J gene, clone size, V gene, D gene, CDR3 protein, CDR3 DNA. The D gene is left open where the match is weak. Rows give clone size only sometimes, using once, few, many, or a class for an expanded clone.

J gene: TRBJ2-7; clone size: few; V gene: TRBV21-1; D gene: -; CDR3 protein: CASSQRGQGVSYEQYF; CDR3 DNA: TGTGCCAGCAGCCAAAGGGGACAGGGGGTCTCCTACGAGCAGTACTTC
J gene: TRBJ2-1; clone size: -; V gene: TRBV28; D gene: -; CDR3 protein: CASSLQIFCEQFF; CDR3 DNA: TGTGCCAGCAGTCTCCAAATTTTTTGTGAGCAGTTCTTC
J gene: TRBJ2-1; clone size: -; V gene: TRBV6-2/TRBV6-3; D gene: -; CDR3 protein: CASSYVSNEQFF; CDR3 DNA: TGTGCCAGCAGTTACGTGAGCAATGAGCAGTTCTTC
J gene: TRBJ2-1; clone size: -; V gene: TRBV5-1; D gene: -; CDR3 protein: CASSLKARGVDEQFF; CDR3 DNA: TGCGCCAGCAGCTTGAAGGCAAGGGGCGTGGATGAGCAGTTCTTC
J gene: TRBJ2-7; clone size: -; V gene: TRBV10-3; D gene: TRBD2; CDR3 protein: CAISESLAGVREQYF; CDR3 DNA: TGTGCCATCAGTGAGTCGCTAGCGGGAGTGAGGGAGCAGTACTTC
J gene: TRBJ2-5; clone size: -; V gene: TRBV27; D gene: -; CDR3 protein: CASSLGGQRQTQYF; CDR3 DNA: TGTGCCAGCAGTTTAGGTGGTCAGCGACAGACCCAGTACTTC
J gene: TRBJ2-3; clone size: many; V gene: TRBV2; D gene: -; CDR3 protein: CASTLMGGTDTQYF; CDR3 DNA: TGTGCCAGCACCCTGATGGGTGGCACAGATACGCAGTATTTT
J gene: TRBJ1-6; clone size: few; V gene: TRBV6-5; D gene: TRBD1; CDR3 protein: CASAGTEYNSPLHF; CDR3 DNA: TGTGCCAGCGCCGGGACAGAATATAATTCACCCCTCCACTTT
J gene: TRBJ2-1; clone size: -; V gene: TRBV28; D gene: TRBD2; CDR3 protein: CASSYGWRELDEQFF; CDR3 DNA: TGTGCCAGCAGTTACGGGTGGCGGGAGTTAGATGAGCAGTTCTTC
J gene: TRBJ1-1; clone size: -; V gene: TRBV25-1; D gene: -; CDR3 protein: CASSESGEYYANTEAFF; CDR3 DNA: TGTGCCAGCAGTGAATCTGGGGAGTATTACGCGAACACTGAAGCTTTCTTT
J gene: TRBJ2-5; clone size: -; V gene: TRBV15; D gene: -; CDR3 protein: CATSNRLDRSETQYF; CDR3 DNA: TGTGCCACCAGCAACCGCCTCGACAGATCAGAGACCCAGTACTTC
J gene: TRBJ2-3; clone size: few; V gene: TRBV6-6; D gene: -; CDR3 protein: CASTPGPPNADTQYF; CDR3 DNA: TGTGCCAGCACCCCCGGACCCCCAAATGCAGATACGCAGTATTTT
J gene: TRBJ1-5; clone size: -; V gene: TRBV7-9; D gene: TRBD1; CDR3 protein: CASSLGQGAGYSNQPQHF; CDR3 DNA: TGTGCCAGCAGCTTGGGACAGGGGGCGGGGTATAGCAATCAGCCCCAGCATTTT
J gene: TRBJ1-5; clone size: -; V gene: TRBV25-1; D gene: -; CDR3 protein: CASSHRDSNQPQHF; CDR3 DNA: TGTGCCAGCAGTCACAGGGATAGCAATCAGCCCCAGCATTTT
J gene: TRBJ1-6; clone size: many; V gene: TRBV5-1; D gene: -; CDR3 protein: CASTSAVSSPLHF; CDR3 DNA: TGCGCCAGCACATCGGCGGTTTCATCACCCCTCCACTTT
J gene: TRBJ2-1; clone size: -; V gene: TRBV4-2; D gene: -; CDR3 protein: CASSHPDGGEQFF; CDR3 DNA: TGTGCCAGCAGCCATCCCGATGGGGGAGAGCAGTTCTTC
J gene: TRBJ2-5; clone size: -; V gene: TRBV12-3/TRBV12-4; D gene: -; CDR3 protein: CASSFGDVAEEYF; CDR3 DNA: TGTGCCAGCAGTTTTGGGGACGTGGCGGAGGAGTACTTC
J gene: TRBJ2-6; clone size: few; V gene: TRBV4-2; D gene: -; CDR3 protein: CASSQAGLSGANVLTF; CDR3 DNA: TGTGCCAGCAGCCAAGCTGGGCTCTCTGGGGCCAACGTCCTGACTTTC
J gene: TRBJ2-5; clone size: once; V gene: TRBV24-1; D gene: -; CDR3 protein: CATSDLHVDSQETQYF; CDR3 DNA: TGTGCCACCAGTGATTTGCACGTGGACAGTCAAGAGACCCAGTACTTC
J gene: TRBJ2-1; clone size: few; V gene: TRBV5-1; D gene: TRBD2; CDR3 protein: CASSPAGLADHEQFF; CDR3 DNA: TGCGCCAGCAGCCCGGCGGGACTAGCTGATCATGAGCAGTTCTTC
J gene: TRBJ2-3; clone size: few; V gene: TRBV28; D gene: TRBD1; CDR3 protein: CASSLGTGGVSTDTQYF; CDR3 DNA: TGTGCCAGCAGTTTGGGGACAGGGGGCGTAAGCACAGATACGCAGTATTTT
J gene: TRBJ2-1; clone size: -; V gene: TRBV12-3/TRBV12-4; D gene: TRBD2; CDR3 protein: CASSGLLAGANEQFF; CDR3 DNA: TGTGCCAGCAGTGGGTTACTAGCGGGGGCCAATGAGCAGTTCTTC
J gene: TRBJ2-5; clone size: -; V gene: TRBV2; D gene: -; CDR3 protein: CASSEEPFGTQYF; CDR3 DNA: TGTGCCAGCAGTGAGGAGCCCTTCGGGACCCAGTACTTC
J gene: TRBJ2-3; clone size: -; V gene: TRBV7-8; D gene: TRBD2; CDR3 protein: CASSLVRLAVGTDTQYF; CDR3 DNA: TGTGCCAGCAGCTTAGTTCGACTAGCGGTTGGTACAGATACGCAGTATTTT
J gene: TRBJ1-2; clone size: -; V gene: TRBV29-1; D gene: -; CDR3 protein: CSVAVLSGYTF; CDR3 DNA: TGCAGCGTTGCAGTGTTATCGGGCTACACCTTC
J gene: TRBJ2-1; clone size: -; V gene: TRBV18; D gene: -; CDR3 protein: CASSPPGGPSYNEQFF; CDR3 DNA: TGTGCCAGCTCACCACCCGGAGGACCCTCCTACAATGAGCAGTTCTTC
J gene: TRBJ1-2; clone size: few; V gene: TRBV5-6; D gene: -; CDR3 protein: CASSLAGTSQAYGYTF; CDR3 DNA: TGTGCCAGCAGCTTGGCTGGTACATCTCAGGCCTATGGCTACACCTTC
J gene: TRBJ2-7; clone size: few; V gene: TRBV7-8; D gene: TRBD2; CDR3 protein: CASIDRSGSYEQYF; CDR3 DNA: TGTGCCAGCATTGACCGCAGCGGGAGCTACGAGCAGTACTTC
J gene: TRBJ1-6; clone size: few; V gene: TRBV11-2; D gene: -; CDR3 protein: CASSLGGMTNLHF; CDR3 DNA: TGTGCCAGCAGCTTAGGGGGGATGACTAACCTCCACTTT
J gene: TRBJ1-6; clone size: -; V gene: TRBV12-3/TRBV12-4; D gene: -; CDR3 protein: CASRPQGLSGSPLHF; CDR3 DNA: TGTGCCAGCAGGCCACAGGGTTTGTCCGGTTCACCCCTCCACTTT
J gene: TRBJ2-7; clone size: -; V gene: TRBV7-9; D gene: TRBD2; CDR3 protein: CASIRSGSGEQYF; CDR3 DNA: TGTGCCAGCATAAGGAGCGGGAGTGGCGAGCAGTACTTC
J gene: TRBJ1-1; clone size: -; V gene: TRBV19; D gene: -; CDR3 protein: CASYDRLAEAFF; CDR3 DNA: TGTGCCAGCTATGACAGACTGGCTGAAGCTTTCTTT
J gene: TRBJ1-1; clone size: -; V gene: TRBV6-5; D gene: -; CDR3 protein: CASSYVPGTPHTEAFF; CDR3 DNA: TGTGCCAGCAGTTACGTTCCAGGAACCCCGCACACTGAAGCTTTCTTT
J gene: TRBJ2-7; clone size: -; V gene: TRBV5-5; D gene: -; CDR3 protein: CASSPTGAGYEQYF; CDR3 DNA: TGTGCCAGCAGTCCGACGGGGGCTGGGTACGAGCAGTACTTC
J gene: TRBJ2-7; clone size: -; V gene: TRBV28; D gene: TRBD2; CDR3 protein: CASRGSGSPEQYF; CDR3 DNA: TGTGCCAGCAGGGGTAGCGGGAGTCCCGAGCAGTACTTC
J gene: TRBJ2-4; clone size: -; V gene: TRBV20-1; D gene: -; CDR3 protein: CSARDRGVAKNIQYF; CDR3 DNA: TGCAGTGCTAGAGATAGGGGAGTAGCCAAAAACATTCAGTACTTC
J gene: TRBJ2-7; clone size: -; V gene: TRBV20-1; D gene: TRBD2; CDR3 protein: CSARASGGYEQYF; CDR3 DNA: TGCAGTGCTAGAGCCTCGGGGGGGTACGAGCAGTACTTC
J gene: TRBJ2-7; clone size: -; V gene: TRBV10-3; D gene: TRBD2; CDR3 protein: CAISPGTSGRVNEQYF; CDR3 DNA: TGTGCCATCAGTCCCGGGACTAGCGGGAGGGTTAATGAGCAGTACTTC
J gene: TRBJ2-7; clone size: -; V gene: TRBV29-1; D gene: -; CDR3 protein: CSVEEQTYEQYF; CDR3 DNA: TGCAGCGTTGAAGAACAGACCTACGAGCAGTACTTC
J gene: TRBJ2-5; clone size: -; V gene: TRBV2; D gene: -; CDR3 protein: CASSEGRGPETQYF; CDR3 DNA: TGTGCCAGCAGTGAAGGAAGGGGCCCAGAGACCCAGTACTTC
J gene: TRBJ2-7; clone size: -; V gene: TRBV5-1; D gene: -; CDR3 protein: CASSPQGEAEQYF; CDR3 DNA: TGCGCCAGCAGCCCGCAAGGTGAGGCCGAGCAGTACTTC
J gene: TRBJ2-7; clone size: -; V gene: TRBV27; D gene: TRBD2; CDR3 protein: CASSLSVGLAVSYEQYF; CDR3 DNA: TGTGCCAGCAGTTTATCGGTCGGACTAGCGGTTTCCTACGAGCAGTACTTC
J gene: TRBJ2-3; clone size: -; V gene: TRBV6-1; D gene: -; CDR3 protein: CASSATGQTQYF; CDR3 DNA: TGTGCCAGCAGTGCTACAGGGCAGACGCAGTATTTT